A selection of T cell receptor beta chains follows, all from one sample in a study of T cells in localized non-small cell lung cancer. The repertoire was sequenced with immunoSEQ multiplex PCR; TCRdb's copy has only in-frame clones and lacks some. The table lists around 69,000 clones, almost 90% of them singletons, with over 1.5% in the top ten. The material sequenced was peripheral blood, taken before any cancer treatment. The receptors were sampled from a woman aged 35 to 70 with stage I lung adenocarcinoma. Both conserved end residues are part of each CDR3. A D gene is named only where the DNA matches it firmly. The size field is filled for only some rows; it gives once, few, many or a size class.

TRBD1 | TRBJ1-5 | TRBV4-2 | - | CASSTGQGDQPQHF | TGTGCCAGCAGTACGGGACAGGGAGATCAGCCCCAGCATTTT
TRBD2 | TRBJ2-5 | TRBV5-1 | - | CASSAGGPQDQYF | TGCGCCAGCAGCGCGGGGGGGCCTCAGGACCAGTACTTC
TRBD2 | TRBJ2-3 | TRBV4-1 | - | CASSQDPSGSTDTQYF | TGCGCCAGCAGCCAAGACCCTAGCGGGAGCACAGATACGCAGTATTTT
- | TRBJ1-1 | TRBV27 | - | CASSFGRASAQNTEAFF | TGTGCCAGCAGTTTTGGGAGGGCCTCAGCGCAAAACACTGAAGCTTTCTTT
- | TRBJ1-3 | TRBV10-1 | - | CASSSGKSPGNTIYF | TGCGCCAGCAGCAGCGGGAAAAGCCCTGGAAACACCATATATTTT
TRBD1 | TRBJ1-5 | TRBV19 | - | CASTGQGASVGNQPQHF | TGTGCCAGTACGGGACAGGGGGCGTCAGTAGGCAATCAGCCCCAGCATTTT
- | TRBJ2-1 | TRBV29-1 | - | CSAPTVNEQFF | TGCAGCGCCCCTACGGTAAATGAGCAGTTCTTC
- | TRBJ1-1 | TRBV4-1 | few | CASSQGTDMNTEAFF | TGCGCCAGCAGCCAAGGGACGGATATGAACACTGAAGCTTTCTTT
TRBD1 | TRBJ1-5 | TRBV6-6 | - | CASRRDRDQPQHF | TGTGCCAGCAGACGCGACAGGGACCAGCCCCAGCATTTT
- | TRBJ2-7 | TRBV5-1 | - | CASSRSLSSSYEQYF | TGCGCCAGCAGCCGCTCTTTGAGCAGCTCCTACGAGCAGTACTTC
- | TRBJ1-1 | TRBV10-1 | - | CASSGQSDGSGNTEAFF | TGCGCCAGCAGCGGACAGTCGGATGGATCGGGGAACACTGAAGCTTTCTTT
- | TRBJ1-2 | TRBV7-9 | once | CASSLDGARRGSRYTF | TGTGCCAGCAGCTTAGATGGGGCCAGGAGGGGGAGTCGCTACACCTTC
- | TRBJ1-2 | TRBV30 | - | CAWKMAFYGYTF | TGTGCCTGGAAGATGGCCTTTTATGGCTACACCTTC
- | TRBJ2-3 | TRBV11-2 | - | CASSLDRATDTQYF | TGTGCCAGCAGCTTAGATCGAGCAACAGATACGCAGTATTTT
- | TRBJ2-5 | TRBV21-1 | - | CASSKGPRGDDRWQYF | TGTGCCAGCAGCAAAGGACCGCGGGGCGATGACCGATGGCAGTACTTC
- | TRBJ1-1 | TRBV15 | once | CATSREGAPHTEAFF | TGTGCCACCAGCAGAGAAGGGGCCCCCCACACTGAAGCTTTCTTT
- | TRBJ2-1 | TRBV28 | - | CASSLGGGSGSYNEQFF | TGTGCCAGCAGTTTAGGTGGGGGGTCGGGCTCCTACAATGAGCAGTTCTTC
- | TRBJ1-1 | TRBV12-5 | - | CASGLELLGAFF | TGTGCTAGTGGTTTGGAGTTGTTAGGAGCTTTCTTT
TRBD1 | TRBJ1-5 | TRBV14 | - | CASSQDLFWQGDRRPQHF | TGTGCCAGCAGCCAAGATCTGTTTTGGCAGGGGGATAGGCGGCCCCAGCATTTT
- | TRBJ2-7 | TRBV6-6 | - | CASSYSSDQYF | TGTGCCAGCAGTTACTCGTCAGATCAGTACTTC
TRBD1 | TRBJ2-1 | TRBV19 | - | CARGTGRRGEQFF | TGTGCCAGAGGGACAGGGCGTAGAGGTGAGCAGTTCTTC
- | TRBJ2-7 | TRBV21-1 | - | CASSKYAEAYEQYF | TGTGCCAGCAGCAAATATGCAGAGGCCTACGAGCAGTACTTC
- | TRBJ1-1 | TRBV7-2 | once | CASSQVSGGGNTEAFF | TGTGCCAGCAGCCAAGTAAGCGGAGGGGGGAACACTGAAGCTTTCTTT